The source of this TCR beta chain is a study of T-cell memory formation after mild COVID-19 (dated by TCRdb to about 2021). About the investigation overall: TCR sequence clusters from the two donors were largely donor specific. T-cell clones expanding and contracting after mild COVID-19 in a couple of donors were tracked by longitudinal TCRalpha and TCRbeta repertoire sequencing. The cohort was made up of two young adult volunteers, one female and one male, who were previously healthy.

This clonotype was seen a few times. No cognate antigen has been identified for it. Per-base qualities were not stored, and no clone one base away is much larger. PBMCs were isolated by Ficoll-Paque density gradient centrifugation. The germline V gene (reference sequence) supplies CDR1 LNHDA and CDR2 SQIVND. Trimming removed 11 bases from V and 4 bases from J, leaving 11 bases between the germline ends. Spanning cysteine to phenylalanine, the CDR3 consists of 11 amino acids. Only the CDR3 part of the read is kept: 33 bases, read in frame from the first base. Sequenced using an Illumina NovaSeq 6000. cDNA libraries for TCRalpha and TCRbeta were prepared by 5'RACE using constant-segment primers, with sample barcodes and unique molecular identifiers added. RNA was extracted from every sample with Trizol reagent. Amplification of the libraries took two PCR steps, and the second step added a second sample barcode plus Illumina TruSeq adapters. The libraries were sequenced on an Illumina NovaSeq using 2 x 150 bp paired-end reads. As for the authors' bioinformatics: The reads were demultiplexed and collapsed into UMI-guided consensus sequences using migec v1.2.7. With mixcr v2.1.11, UMI consensuses were aligned to TRA and TRB V and J templates and assembled into clonotypes. A clonotype was counted as expanded or contracted only if both edgeR and NoisET called the change significant, with noise models trained on biological replicates. For edgeR calls, the cutoffs were a false discovery rate-adjusted p below 0.01 and a log2 fold-change threshold of 1. PCA with hierarchical clustering of max-normalized trajectories of the 1000 most abundant clonotypes was used as exploratory dynamics analysis. The CD4 or CD8 phenotype of responding clones was assigned using the separately sequenced CD4+ and CD8+ repertoires. In-frame beta chains were kept once TCRdb had trimmed the public reads at Q25 with fastp and called clones with MiXCR. CDR3 protein sequences are deduplicated, and each keeps its most common genes and DNA. TCRdb's processing, not the authors', yielded these V and J calls. Within this sample are more than 350,000 distinct CDR3 sequences, with roughly 15% of them counted one time only. The ten largest clones add up to 20% to 25% of the sample.

The study at large found these results: Contracting CD4+ clones turned up mainly in the CM and EM memory subsets, whereas EMRA was where CD8+ clones were enriched. Clones that contracted from day 15 to 85 showed balanced CD4/CD8 phenotypes, whereas a second wave of clones that expanded from day 15 to 37 leaned towards CD4+. The study included only two mild cases, and larger cohorts that include severe cases with pre-infection samples were judged to be necessary. Some responding clones were detected in pre-infection memory, which suggested that pre-existing cross-reactive memory T cells had joined the SARS-CoV-2 response. SARS-CoV-2 specificity of the second-wave clones peaking on day 37 was not confirmed.

The sequence joins TRBV19 to TRBJ1-2, with a weak D call of TRBD1 (5 bases match). The TCR was taken from a young man who had mild COVID-19 (a few samples of this study predate the infection). The sample titles of this study are shuffled in the database, so cell type and time point are left out; the donor was told from shared clones. Input material: PBMCs or a T cell subset sorted from them (not recorded which). The CDR3 reads CAGEGAYGYTF. The DNA reads TGTGCCGGCGAAGGGGCCTATGGCTACACCTTC.